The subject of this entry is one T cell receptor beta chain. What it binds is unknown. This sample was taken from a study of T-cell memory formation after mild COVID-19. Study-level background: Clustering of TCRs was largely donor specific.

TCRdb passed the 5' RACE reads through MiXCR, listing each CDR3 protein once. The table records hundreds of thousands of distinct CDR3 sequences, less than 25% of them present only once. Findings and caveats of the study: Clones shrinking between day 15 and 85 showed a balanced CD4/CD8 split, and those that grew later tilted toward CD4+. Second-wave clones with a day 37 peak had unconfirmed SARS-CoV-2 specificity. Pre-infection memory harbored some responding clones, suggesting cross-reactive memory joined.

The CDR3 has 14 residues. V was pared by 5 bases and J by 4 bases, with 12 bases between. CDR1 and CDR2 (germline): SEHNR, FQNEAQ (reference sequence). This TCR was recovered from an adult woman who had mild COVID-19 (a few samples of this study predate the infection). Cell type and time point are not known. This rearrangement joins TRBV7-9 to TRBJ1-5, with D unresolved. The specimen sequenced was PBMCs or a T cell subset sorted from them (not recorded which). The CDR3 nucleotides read TGTGCCAGCAGCCACACCGGTAGAAATCAGCCCCAGCATTTT. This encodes CASSHTGRNQPQHF.